Listed here is a single TCR beta chain. A few counts support this clone. Its antigen target is currently unknown. No quality values exist for individual bases; no much larger clone is one base distant. In Seattle, one collaborating source enrolled patients while the infection was active and tracked those patients longitudinally over the course of disease. The collaborating institutions used their own protocols to collect whole blood in K2EDTA tubes. For TCRbeta analysis, collaborators shipped samples in one of three forms: frozen whole blood, isolated PBMCs, or DNA extracted from either of those sample types. TCRbeta CDR3 regions were amplified from genomic DNA by means of the immunoSEQ Assay, a bias-controlled multiplex PCR. Regarding the original processing steps: The number of nucleated cells in each sample was estimated from the amplification of reference gene primers within the assay. To quantify the absolute abundance of each unique TCRbeta CDR3 rearrangement, sequence reads were collapsed and filtered. For each sample, productive Simpson clonality was calculated as the square root of Simpson's diversity index across productive rearrangements. TCRdb obtained this table from immuneACCESS and retained in-frame rearrangements with V and J assigned. These tables miss some clones; where compared with another copy, unresolved V genes account for less than half of the shortfall, and the remainder is unexplained. V, J and clone size were drawn from that table, and D and trimming were deduced from the DNA. This sample has more than 300,000 clones in its table, and around 87% of those were observed once. The ten largest clones represent 8.5% to 12% of the sample.

The germline V gene sets CDR1 to SNHLY and CDR2 to FYNNEI. Deletion took 8 bases off V and 1 base off J, with a span of 16 bases between the germline ends. Including cysteine and phenylalanine, the CDR3 has 15 amino acids. Only the CDR3 DNA stays, 45 bases, in frame from base 1. The sample is drawn from a study of blood T cell repertoires in COVID-19 (dated by TCRdb to 2019 to 2021). Concerning the study at large: Collaborator samples came from the United States, Italy and Spain and covered acute and convalescent phases of COVID-19. The prospective study material was composed of cDNA or gDNA derived from T cells, B-cell-depleted T cells, or PBMCs. Deeply sampled blood TCRbeta repertoires from subjects exposed to, actively infected with, or recovered from COVID-19 were included in the dataset. The repertoires were made available in a free public database intended to serve as a resource for research on the immune response to SARS-CoV-2. Samples came from the ongoing ImmuneRACE study (first 160 participants) plus 1,254 subjects from 6 global collaborators. The sample metadata nearly always contained a de-identified subject ID, COVID-19 status, age in years and sex. Where available, HLA class I and class II types were obtained from metadata supplied by the sample provider rather than from assay-based typing. Broader findings and caveats from the paper: The amount of clinical and demographic metadata varied by source and participant and was provided uncurated.

The sequencing input was peripheral blood. The chain is assembled from TRBV2 and TRBJ2-3; matching of 5 bases hints at TRBD1 as the D gene. The receptor was derived from a woman aged 25 to 45 with COVID-19, enrolled during active disease. The encoded CDR3 is CASEKGRGGTDTQYF. In nucleotides, the sequence is TGTGCCAGCGAGAAGGGGCGCGGAGGCACAGATACGCAGTATTTT.